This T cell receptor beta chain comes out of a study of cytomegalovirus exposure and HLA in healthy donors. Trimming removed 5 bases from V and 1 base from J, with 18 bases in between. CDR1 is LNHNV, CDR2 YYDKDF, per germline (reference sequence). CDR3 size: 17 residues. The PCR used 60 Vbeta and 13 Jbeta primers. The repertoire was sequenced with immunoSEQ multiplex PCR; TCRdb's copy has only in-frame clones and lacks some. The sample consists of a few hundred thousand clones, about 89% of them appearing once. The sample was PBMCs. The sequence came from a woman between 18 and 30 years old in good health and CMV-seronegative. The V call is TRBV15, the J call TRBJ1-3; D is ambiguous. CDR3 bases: TGTGCCACCAGCGGGCAAGCAGGAGGGAATTCTGGAAACACCATATATTTT. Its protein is CATSGQAGGNSGNTIYF.